What follows are 10 T cell receptor beta chains derived from one specimen sequenced in a study of metastatic and nonmetastatic thyroid tumors (dated by TCRdb to 2018 to 2021). None of the patients had been given any treatment before thyroid surgery. The library was prepared using PCR. The sample was run on an Illumina HiSeq 4000. The raw public data were reprocessed by TCRdb itself: fastp quality trimming at Q25, MiXCR clonotype calling, in-frame beta chains only. This sample holds about 19,000 clones; 16% were observed only once. Less than 20% of the sample is taken by the ten largest. What was sequenced was blood. All receptors come from a male donor with papillary thyroid cancer or a benign thyroid nodule (not recorded which). Some clones in this sample may be carry-over from other donors' samples.

This clone was seen many times. The rearrangement links TRBV3-1 to TRBJ2-3, with D possibly matching TRBD1 (6 bases). The ends were cut back, 1 base at V and 3 bases at J, with 11 bases in the middle. In germline, CDR1 is LGHDT, CDR2 YNNKEL (reference sequence). The CDR3 runs 15 residues. The DNA for the CDR3 is TGTGCCAGCAGCCAAGCAGGGACAATAACAGATACGCAGTATTTT. This codes for CASSQAGTITDTQYF.

This clone has more than one count but fewer than ten. V is TRBV6-1 and J is TRBJ2-7, with D perhaps TRBD2 (6 bases). Trimming removed 7 bases from V and 2 bases from J, with 12 bases in between. This CDR3 spans 13 amino acids. CDR1 is MNHNS and CDR2 is SASEGT in the germline V gene. CDR3 region: CASNRDWAYEQYF. As DNA, the CDR3 is TGTGCCAGCAACCGGGACTGGGCCTACGAGCAGTACTTC.

The CDR3 DNA reads TGCAGTACCAAGAAGATAGGGGATTCACCCCTCCACTTT. Its protein product is CSTKKIGDSPLHF. The rearrangement uses TRBV20-1 and TRBJ1-6; TRBD1 might be the D (5 bases). Trimming cost V 8 bases and J 8 bases, with 16 bases left between them. This CDR3 has 13 residues. Germline assignment: CDR1 DFQATT and CDR2 SNEGSKA (reference sequence).

This clone is termed medium-sized. J is TRBJ2-5 and V is TRBV12-3 or TRBV12-4; D not resolved. With 7 bases removed from V and 3 bases from J, the gap between germline ends came to 15 bases. The CDR3 has 14 residues. The CDR3, as DNA: TGTGCCAGCACCCGCATGGCCCCTAAAGAGACCCAGTACTTC. It codes for CASTRMAPKETQYF.

This clone occurred many times. The chain carries TRBV19 and TRBJ2-1; TRBD2 matches 14 bases. V gave up 7 bases and J gave up 8 bases; unmatched junction bases: 4. The CDR3 has 14 amino acids. Germline CDR1 and CDR2: LNHDA and SQIVND (reference sequence). The DNA for the CDR3 is TGTGCCAGTAAGGGACTAGCGGGAGCGTATGAGCAGTTCTTC. Protein: CASKGLAGAYEQFF.

This clone has ten or more counts. The chain uses TRBV5-1 and TRBJ2-3; D perhaps matches TRBD2 (5 bases). V dropped 7 bases and J dropped 3 bases, with 18 bases sitting between them. The V gene's germline CDR1 is SGHRS and CDR2 YFSETQ. The CDR3 spans 15 residues. The CDR3 DNA reads TGCGCCAGCGCCCTCACGGGAACGGGGACAGATACGCAGTATTTT. This translates into CASALTGTGTDTQYF.

V usage is TRBV12-5 and J usage is TRBJ1-1; TRBD1 agrees at 7 bases. The CDR3 totals 13 residues. Unmatched junction bases numbered 4, after V lost 3 bases and J lost 6 bases. Germline V gene data show CDR1 as LGHNT and CDR2 as FRNRAP. The CDR3 nucleotides are TGTGCTAGTGGTTTAGGGACAGACCCTGAAGCTTTCTTT. As protein: CASGLGTDPEAFF. Using reference TRBV12-5 and TRBJ1-1 for the parts outside the CDR3, the full variable domain is DARVTQTPRHKVTEMGQEVTMRCQPILGHNTVFWYRQTMMQGLELLAYFRNRAPLDDSGMPKDRFSAEMPDATLATLKIQPSEPRDSAVYFCASGLGTDPEAFFGQGTRLTVV.

This clone came up many times. The chain links TRBV28 to TRBJ1-1; 9 bases fit TRBD1. V lost 5 bases to trimming and J lost 0 bases; unmatched junction nucleotides: 4. Germline values: CDR1 MDHEN, CDR2 SYDVKM. The CDR3 extends over 15 amino acids. CDR3 sequence (DNA): TGTGCCAGCAGTACAGGGGGCTTTATGAACACTGAAGCTTTCTTT. Translation: CASSTGGFMNTEAFF.

V is TRBV7-3 and J is TRBJ2-4; D remains ambiguous. Germline V gene lookup returns CDR1 SGHTA and CDR2 FQGTGA. This CDR3 is built from 16 residues. Trimming took 6 bases from V and 2 from J, leaving 17 bases between them. The CDR3 protein is CASRSRNLRSKNIQYF. DNA for the CDR3: TGTGCCAGCAGATCCCGCAATCTGAGGTCCAAAAACATTCAGTACTTC.

This clone has at least ten counts. CDR3 coding DNA: TGTGCCAGCAGCCAAGATCAATACGAGCAGTACTTC. It yields the protein CASSQDQYEQYF. This chain joins TRBV3-1 and TRBJ2-7; D is uncertain. The CDR3 totals 12 residues. CDR1 LGHDT and CDR2 YNNKEL come from the germline V gene (reference sequence). Trimming stripped 0 bases from V and 4 bases from J, with 4 bases between.